This is a list of T cell receptor beta chains from one sample in a study of radiation and T cells in renal cell carcinoma. Sequencing was performed with immunoSEQ multiplex PCR; in TCRdb, only in-frame clones are kept and a portion is missing. The repertoire has approximately 12,000 clones, 60% to 75% of them found once; the top ten carry roughly 19%. This sample comprised tumor tissue, obtained from a patient whose treatment was nephrectomy without radiotherapy. The receptors were sampled from a woman older than 75 with renal cell carcinoma. Both conserved end residues are part of each CDR3. A D gene is named only where the DNA matches it firmly. Clone sizes are given selectively: once, few, many, or a class where the clone is expanded.

size	D	length	V	J	CDR3	DNA
.	TRBD2	16	TRBV5-4	TRBJ2-2	CASSLGGGKPTGELFF	TGTGCCAGCAGCTTGGGCGGGGGGAAGCCGACCGGGGAGCTGTTTTTT
.	.	13	TRBV5-6	TRBJ1-1	CASSLSGGTEAFF	TGTGCCAGCAGCTTAAGTGGGGGGACTGAAGCTTTCTTT
.	.	16	TRBV6-6	TRBJ2-1	CAGRPGVPSSYNEQFF	TGTGCCGGCAGGCCAGGGGTCCCGAGCTCCTACAATGAGCAGTTCTTC
.	.	12	TRBV7-9	TRBJ1-1	CASSFVNTEAFF	TGTGCCAGCAGCTTCGTCAACACTGAAGCTTTCTTT
few	TRBD1	13	TRBV12-5	TRBJ1-2	CASAKTGSGGYTF	TGTGCTAGTGCTAAGACAGGGAGCGGCGGCTACACCTTC
.	TRBD1	16	TRBV4-1	TRBJ2-3	CASSPGGTGFADTQYF	TGCGCCAGCAGCCCGGGCGGGACAGGGTTTGCAGATACGCAGTATTTT
.	TRBD2	13	TRBV2	TRBJ2-7	CATGTSGGYEQYF	TGTGCCACCGGGACTAGCGGAGGCTACGAGCAGTACTTC
.	TRBD1	15	TRBV19	TRBJ1-2	CASSKDRDVLNGYTF	TGTGCCAGTAGCAAGGACAGGGATGTTTTAAATGGCTACACCTTC
.	.	16	TRBV19	TRBJ2-2	CASSIRTGGETGELFF	TGTGCCAGTAGTATAAGGACGGGCGGAGAAACCGGGGAGCTGTTTTTT
.	.	11	TRBV25-1	TRBJ2-7	CASSESGEQYF	TGTGCCAGCAGTGAATCGGGCGAGCAGTACTTC
.	.	12	TRBV29-1	TRBJ1-2	CSVGPHDYGYTF	TGCAGCGTTGGCCCTCATGACTATGGCTACACCTTC
few	TRBD1	14	TRBV7-9	TRBJ1-2	CASSLAGQGNGYTF	TGTGCCAGCAGCTTAGCTGGACAGGGGAATGGCTACACCTTC
.	TRBD1	15	TRBV7-2	TRBJ1-1	CASSLAPGGHTEAFF	TGTGCCAGCAGCTTAGCCCCAGGGGGTCACACTGAAGCTTTCTTT
.	TRBD1	16	TRBV7-9	TRBJ1-6	CASSSSLQGWNSPLHF	TGTGCCAGCAGCTCGAGTTTACAGGGGTGGAATTCACCCCTCCACTTT
.	TRBD1	15	TRBV5-1	TRBJ1-6	CASRGGQGVNSPLHF	TGCGCCAGCAGGGGCGGACAGGGGGTTAATTCACCCCTCCACTTT
.	.	14	TRBV9	TRBJ1-2	CASSPRTRNYGYTF	TGTGCCAGCAGCCCTCGGACTCGCAACTATGGCTACACCTTC
once	TRBD2	14	TRBV9	TRBJ2-3	CASSVRGGADTQYF	TGTGCCAGCAGCGTGCGGGGGGGCGCAGATACGCAGTATTTT
.	.	12	TRBV25-1	TRBJ1-1	CASRAGGTEAFF	TGTGCCAGCAGGGCGGGTGGCACTGAAGCTTTCTTT
.	TRBD1	13	TRBV6-6	TRBJ2-2	CASPGGRTGELFF	TGTGCCTCACCAGGGGGCCGGACCGGGGAGCTGTTTTTT
.	TRBD2	15	TRBV9	TRBJ2-5	CASSGGGGLAGTQYF	TGTGCCAGCAGCGGCGGAGGGGGACTAGCGGGGACCCAGTACTTC
.	TRBD2	15	TRBV6-1	TRBJ2-5	CASSEESGGPETQYF	TGTGCCAGCAGTGAAGAGAGCGGGGGACCAGAGACCCAGTACTTC
.	.	14	TRBV6-6	TRBJ1-5	CASSYWGRNQPQHF	TGTGCCAGCAGTTACTGGGGGCGCAATCAGCCCCAGCATTTT
few	TRBD1	13	TRBV5-1	TRBJ1-1	CASSLQGETEAFF	TGCGCCAGCAGCTTGCAGGGGGAGACTGAAGCTTTCTTT
.	.	15	TRBV7-9	TRBJ2-2	CASSLGSLNTGELFF	TGTGCCAGCAGCTTAGGGTCTTTGAACACCGGGGAGCTGTTTTTT
.	.	14	TRBV4-3	TRBJ1-6	CASSQVTGVAPLHF	TGCGCCAGCAGCCAAGTTACGGGAGTGGCACCCCTCCACTTT
few	.	11	TRBV28	TRBJ2-3	CASTDTDTQYF	TGTGCCAGCACGGACACAGATACGCAGTATTTT
.	TRBD1	18	TRBV5-1	TRBJ1-2	CASSFFPGQGALVNGYTF	TGCGCCAGCAGCTTTTTTCCGGGACAGGGGGCTTTGGTGAATGGCTACACCTTC
.	TRBD1	17	TRBV7-6	TRBJ2-1	CASSLDLGTGIYNEQFF	TGTGCCAGCAGCTTAGATCTCGGGACAGGGATTTACAATGAGCAGTTCTTC